This T cell receptor beta chain was retrieved from a study of CD8 T cells in Susac syndrome. RNA was extracted with the RNeasy kit, and a quantity of roughly 0.45 to 1 ug was reverse transcribed using random hexamers. TCRdb re-derived calls from the immunoSEQ multiplex PCR reads in MiXCR, one entry per CDR3 protein. The sample yields some 200,000 distinct CDR3 sequences, roughly 94% seen once. CD8+ and CD4+ T cells from blood underwent TCR beta sequencing. Bulk CD8+ and CD4+ cells came from magnetic negative isolation; CD8+ TEMRA by FACS. Points from the study as a whole: Regarding the TCR sequencing and HLA analysis, the study admitted that a relatively small number of individuals were involved.

The CDR3 has 14 residues. Trimming removed 8 bases at V and 7 bases at J, with 18 bases between. CDR1 and CDR2 from the germline V gene are GTSNPN and SVGIG (reference sequence). Worth noting for this clonotype: The antigen remains undetermined.

This clonotype was sampled from a human donor in good health. The sequencing sample was made of CD4+ T cells from PBMCs. This chain joins TRBV30 and TRBJ1-6, with D possibly being TRBD1 (5 bases). The CDR3 protein is CALTQGVGNSPLHF. The CDR3 DNA reads TGTGCCCTGACCCAGGGAGTAGGGAATTCACCCCTCCACTTT.